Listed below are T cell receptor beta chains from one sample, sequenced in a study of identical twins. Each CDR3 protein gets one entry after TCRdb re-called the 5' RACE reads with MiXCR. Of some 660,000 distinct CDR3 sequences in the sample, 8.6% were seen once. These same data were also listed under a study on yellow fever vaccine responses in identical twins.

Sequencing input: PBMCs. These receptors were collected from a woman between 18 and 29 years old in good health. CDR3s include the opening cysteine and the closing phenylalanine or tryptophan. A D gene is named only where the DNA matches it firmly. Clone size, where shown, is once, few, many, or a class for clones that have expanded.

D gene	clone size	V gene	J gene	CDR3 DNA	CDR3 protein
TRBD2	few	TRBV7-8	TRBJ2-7	TGTGCCAGCAGCTCCCCCGGGACTAGCTTTTACGAGCAGTACTTC	CASSSPGTSFYEQYF
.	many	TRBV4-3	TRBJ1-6	TGCGCCAGCAGCCACCCTCAAGGGGGTAGCGTGGATTCACCCCTCCACTTT	CASSHPQGGSVDSPLHF
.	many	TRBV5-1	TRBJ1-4	TGCGCCAGCAGCTTCAGGGGCGACGGCGAAAAACTGTTTTTT	CASSFRGDGEKLFF
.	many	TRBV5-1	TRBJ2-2	TGCGCCAGCAGCTGGCGAAACACCGGGGAGCTGTTTTTT	CASSWRNTGELFF
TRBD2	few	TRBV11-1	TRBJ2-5	TGTGCCAGCAGCTTAAGGACTAGTCGGGATGTGGAGACCCAGTACTTC	CASSLRTSRDVETQYF
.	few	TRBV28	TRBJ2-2	TGTGCCAGCAGGAGTTATGCCGACACCGGGGAGCTGTTTTTT	CASRSYADTGELFF
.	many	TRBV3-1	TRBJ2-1	TGTGCCAGCAGCCCTCCTAGCGATGAGCAGTTCTTC	CASSPPSDEQFF
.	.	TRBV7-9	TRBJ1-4	TGTGCCAGCAGCCTGGGACCCTCAGATGAAAAACTGTTTTTT	CASSLGPSDEKLFF
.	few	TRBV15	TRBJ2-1	TGTGCCACCAGCCGGGACTCACAATACAATGAGCAGTTCTTC	CATSRDSQYNEQFF
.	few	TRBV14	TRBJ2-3	TGTGCCAGCAGCCGACCTACAGCTACGCAGTATTTT	CASSRPTATQYF
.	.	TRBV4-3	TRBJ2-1	TGCGCCAGCAGCCAAGTTGGGATCACCTACAATGAGCAGTTCTTC	CASSQVGITYNEQFF
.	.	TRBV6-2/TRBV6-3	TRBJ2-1	TGTGCCAGCAGTTACGAGGGTAAGAGGAACAATGAGCAGTTCTTC	CASSYEGKRNNEQFF
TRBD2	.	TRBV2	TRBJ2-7	TGTGCCAGCAGTGAATCCCCTAGACTAGCGGGACGCTACGAGCAGTACTTC	CASSESPRLAGRYEQYF
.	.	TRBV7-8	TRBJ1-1	TGTGCCAGCAGCCCCGACCGTGGTGAAGCTTTCTTT	CASSPDRGEAFF
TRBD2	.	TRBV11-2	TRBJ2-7	TGTGCCAGCAGCAAGATTCGAACGGGACTAGCGGGAGCTTACGAGCAGTACTTC	CASSKIRTGLAGAYEQYF
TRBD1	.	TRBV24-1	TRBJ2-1	TGTGCCACCAGTGTCCCGCGGACAGGGTACAATGAGCAGTTCTTC	CATSVPRTGYNEQFF
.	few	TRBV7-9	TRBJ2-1	TGTGCCAGCAGCCGCGGGTCCAGTGATGAGCAGTTCTTC	CASSRGSSDEQFF